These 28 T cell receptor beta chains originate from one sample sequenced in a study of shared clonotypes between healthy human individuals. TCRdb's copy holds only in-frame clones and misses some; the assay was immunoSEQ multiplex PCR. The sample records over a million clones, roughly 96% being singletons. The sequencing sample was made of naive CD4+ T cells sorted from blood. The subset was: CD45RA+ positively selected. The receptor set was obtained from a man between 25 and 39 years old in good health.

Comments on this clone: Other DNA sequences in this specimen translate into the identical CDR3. DNA of the CDR3: TGTGCCAGCACCAGACAGGGCACAGATACGCAGTATTTT. It specifies CASTRQGTDTQYF. The chain links TRBV2 to TRBJ2-3; D might be TRBD1 (6 bases). V dropped 7 bases and J dropped 1 base, with 9 bases sitting between them. Germline V gene lookup returns CDR1 SNHLY and CDR2 FYNNEI. This CDR3 region has 13 residues.

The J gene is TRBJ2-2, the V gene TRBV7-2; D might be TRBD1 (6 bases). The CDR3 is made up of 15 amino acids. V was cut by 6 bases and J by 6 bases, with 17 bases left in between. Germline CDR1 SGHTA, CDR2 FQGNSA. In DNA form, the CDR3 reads TGTGCCAGCAGACGTACAGGGATCCGGGCCGGGGAGCTGTTTTTT. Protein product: CASRRTGIRAGELFF. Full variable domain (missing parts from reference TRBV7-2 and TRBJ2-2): GAGVSQSPSNKVTEKGKDVELRCDPISGHTALYWYRQSLGQGLEFLIYFQGNSAPDKSGLPSDRFSAERTGGSVSTLTIQRTQQEDSAVYLCASRRTGIRAGELFFGEGSRLTVL.

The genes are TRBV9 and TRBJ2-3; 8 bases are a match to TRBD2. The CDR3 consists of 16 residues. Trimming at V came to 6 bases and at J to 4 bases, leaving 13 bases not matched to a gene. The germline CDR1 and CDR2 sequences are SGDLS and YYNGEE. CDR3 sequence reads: CASTPAPGLAPDTQYF. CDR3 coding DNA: TGTGCCAGCACCCCAGCCCCCGGACTAGCTCCAGATACGCAGTATTTT.

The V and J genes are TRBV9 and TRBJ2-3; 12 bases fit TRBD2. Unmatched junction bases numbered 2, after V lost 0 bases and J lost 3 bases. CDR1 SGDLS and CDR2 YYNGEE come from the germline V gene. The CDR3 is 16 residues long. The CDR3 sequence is CASSVDTSGRTDTQYF. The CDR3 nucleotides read TGTGCCAGCAGCGTAGATACTAGCGGGAGGACAGATACGCAGTATTTT.

This CDR3 is CASSYGTAKYEQYF. DNA of the CDR3: TGTGCCAGCAGTTACGGGACAGCAAAATACGAGCAGTACTTC. J is TRBJ2-7 and V is TRBV6-5; 7 nucleotides line up with TRBD1. CDR3 length: 14 amino acids. Germline V gene sequence: CDR1 MNHEY, CDR2 SVGAGI. Losses at the gene ends were 2 bases for V and 4 bases for J; bases not matched to a gene: 5.

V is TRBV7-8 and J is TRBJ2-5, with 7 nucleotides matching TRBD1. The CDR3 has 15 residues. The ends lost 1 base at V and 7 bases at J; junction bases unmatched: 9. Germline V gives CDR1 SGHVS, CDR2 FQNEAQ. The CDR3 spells CASSLGGTGDVTQYF. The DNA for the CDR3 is TGTGCCAGCAGCTTAGGAGGAACAGGGGATGTGACCCAGTACTTC.

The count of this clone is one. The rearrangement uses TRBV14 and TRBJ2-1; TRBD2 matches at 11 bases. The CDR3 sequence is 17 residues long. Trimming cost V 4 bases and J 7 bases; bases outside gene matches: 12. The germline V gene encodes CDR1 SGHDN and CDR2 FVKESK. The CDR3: CASSPTTSGRGRNEQFF. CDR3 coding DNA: TGTGCCAGCAGCCCCACCACTAGCGGGAGAGGGCGGAATGAGCAGTTCTTC.

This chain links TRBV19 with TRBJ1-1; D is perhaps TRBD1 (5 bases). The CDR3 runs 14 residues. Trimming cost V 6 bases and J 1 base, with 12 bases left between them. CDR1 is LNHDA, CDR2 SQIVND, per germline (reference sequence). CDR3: CASSSGRRNTEAFF. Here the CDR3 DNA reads TGTGCCAGTAGCTCGGGACGGCGGAACACTGAAGCTTTCTTT. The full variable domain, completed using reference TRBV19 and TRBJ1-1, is DGGITQSPKYLFRKEGQNVTLSCEQNLNHDAMYWYRQDPGQGLRLIYYSQIVNDFQKGDIAEGYSVSREKKESFPLTVTSAQKNPTAFYLCASSSGRRNTEAFFGQGTRLTVV.

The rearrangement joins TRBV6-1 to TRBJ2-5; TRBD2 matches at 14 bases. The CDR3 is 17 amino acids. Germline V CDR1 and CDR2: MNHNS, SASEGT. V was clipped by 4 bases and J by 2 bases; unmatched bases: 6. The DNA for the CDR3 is TGTGCCAGCAGTGTTAGACTAGCGGGAGGGGTACAAGAGACCCAGTACTTC. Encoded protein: CASSVRLAGGVQETQYF.

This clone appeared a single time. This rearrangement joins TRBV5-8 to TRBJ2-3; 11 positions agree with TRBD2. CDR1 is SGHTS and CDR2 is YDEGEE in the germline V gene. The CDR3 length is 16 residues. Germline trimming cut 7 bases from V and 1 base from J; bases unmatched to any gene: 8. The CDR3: CASGQGTSGGTDTQYF. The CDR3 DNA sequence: TGTGCCAGCGGCCAAGGGACTAGCGGAGGCACAGATACGCAGTATTTT.

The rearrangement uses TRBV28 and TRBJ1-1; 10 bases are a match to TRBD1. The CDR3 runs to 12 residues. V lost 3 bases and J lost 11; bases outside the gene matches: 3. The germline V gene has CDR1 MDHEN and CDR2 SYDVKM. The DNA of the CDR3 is TGTGCCAGCAGTTTGACAGGGGGCCAGGCTTTCTTT. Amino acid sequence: CASSLTGGQAFF.

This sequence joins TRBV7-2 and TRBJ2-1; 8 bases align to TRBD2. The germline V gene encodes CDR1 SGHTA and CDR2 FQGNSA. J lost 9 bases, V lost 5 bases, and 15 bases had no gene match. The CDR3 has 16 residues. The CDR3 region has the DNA TGTGCCAGCAGCCGACCCAGCGGGAGATATTACGGTGAGCAGTTCTTC. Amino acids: CASSRPSGRYYGEQFF. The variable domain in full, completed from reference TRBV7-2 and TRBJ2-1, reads GAGVSQSPSNKVTEKGKDVELRCDPISGHTALYWYRQSLGQGLEFLIYFQGNSAPDKSGLPSDRFSAERTGGSVSTLTIQRTQQEDSAVYLCASSRPSGRYYGEQFFGPGTRLTVL.

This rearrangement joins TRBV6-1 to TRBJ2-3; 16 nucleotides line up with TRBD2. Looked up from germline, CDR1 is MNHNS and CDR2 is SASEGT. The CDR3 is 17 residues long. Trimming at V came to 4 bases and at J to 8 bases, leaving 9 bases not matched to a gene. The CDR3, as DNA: TGTGCCAGCAGTGGGGGACTAGCGGGAGGGCCTATGGGTACGCAGTATTTT. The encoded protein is CASSGGLAGGPMGTQYF.

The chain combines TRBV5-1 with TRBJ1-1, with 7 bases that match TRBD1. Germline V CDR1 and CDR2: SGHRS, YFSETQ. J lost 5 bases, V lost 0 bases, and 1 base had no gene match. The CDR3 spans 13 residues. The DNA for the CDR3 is TGCGCCAGCAGCTTGGAGGGGGCTACTGAAGCTTTCTTT. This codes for CASSLEGATEAFF.

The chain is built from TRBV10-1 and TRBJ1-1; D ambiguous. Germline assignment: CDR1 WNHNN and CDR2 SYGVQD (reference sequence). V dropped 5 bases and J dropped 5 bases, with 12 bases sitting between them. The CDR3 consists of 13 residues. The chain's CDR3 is CASSLRGRTEAFF. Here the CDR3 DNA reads TGCGCCAGCAGTCTCAGAGGGCGGACTGAAGCTTTCTTT.

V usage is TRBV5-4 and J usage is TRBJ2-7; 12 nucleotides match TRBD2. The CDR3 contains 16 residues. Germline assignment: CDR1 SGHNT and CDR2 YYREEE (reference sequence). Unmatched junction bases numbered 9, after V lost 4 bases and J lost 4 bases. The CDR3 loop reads CASSPLAGGPFYEQYF. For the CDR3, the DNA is TGTGCCAGCAGCCCGCTAGCGGGAGGGCCTTTTTACGAGCAGTACTTC. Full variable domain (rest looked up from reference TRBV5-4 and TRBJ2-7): ETGVTQSPTHLIKTRGQQVTLRCSSQSGHNTVSWYQQALGQGPQFIFQYYREEENGRGNFPPRFSGLQFPNYSSELNVNALELDDSALYLCASSPLAGGPFYEQYFGPGTRLTVT.

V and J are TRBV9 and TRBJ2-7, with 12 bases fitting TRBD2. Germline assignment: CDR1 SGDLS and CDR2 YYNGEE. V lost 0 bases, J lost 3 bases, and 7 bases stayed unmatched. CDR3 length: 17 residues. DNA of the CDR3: TGTGCCAGCAGCGTAGCCGTAGGACTAGCGGGAAGCTACGAGCAGTACTTC. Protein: CASSVAVGLAGSYEQYF.

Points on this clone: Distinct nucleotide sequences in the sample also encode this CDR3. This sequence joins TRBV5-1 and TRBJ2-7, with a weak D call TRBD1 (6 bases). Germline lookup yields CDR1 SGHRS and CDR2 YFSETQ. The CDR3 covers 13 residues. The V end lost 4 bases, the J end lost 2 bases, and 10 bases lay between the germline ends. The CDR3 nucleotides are TGCGCCAGCAGCATAGGGGGACCCTACGAGCAGTACTTC. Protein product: CASSIGGPYEQYF.

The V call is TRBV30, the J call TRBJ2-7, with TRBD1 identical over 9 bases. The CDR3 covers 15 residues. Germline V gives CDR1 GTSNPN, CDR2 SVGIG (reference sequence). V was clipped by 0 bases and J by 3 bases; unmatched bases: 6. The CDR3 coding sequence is TGTGCCTGGAGTGTTTTGGGGACAGGGCGCTACGAGCAGTACTTC. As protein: CAWSVLGTGRYEQYF.

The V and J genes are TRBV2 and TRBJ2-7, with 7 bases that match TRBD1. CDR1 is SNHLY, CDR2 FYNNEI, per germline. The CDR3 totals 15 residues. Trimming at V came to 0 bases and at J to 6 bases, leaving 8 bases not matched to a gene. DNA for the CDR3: TGTGCCAGCAGTGAAGCAGGGTCAGGGGGTCGCGAGCAGTACTTC. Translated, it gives CASSEAGSGGREQYF.

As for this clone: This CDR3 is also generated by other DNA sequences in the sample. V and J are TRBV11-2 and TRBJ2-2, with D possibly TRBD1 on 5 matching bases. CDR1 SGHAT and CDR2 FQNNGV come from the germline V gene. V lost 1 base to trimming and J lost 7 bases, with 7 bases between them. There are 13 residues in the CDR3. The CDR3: CASSLGGGGELFF. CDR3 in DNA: TGTGCCAGCAGCTTAGGGGGCGGCGGGGAGCTGTTTTTT.

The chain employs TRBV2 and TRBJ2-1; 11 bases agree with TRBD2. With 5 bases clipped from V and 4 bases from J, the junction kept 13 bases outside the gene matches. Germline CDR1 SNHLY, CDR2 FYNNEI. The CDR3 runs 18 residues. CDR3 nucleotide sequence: TGTGCCAGCAGTCCGGGACTAGCGGCCACCCCCCCATACAATGAGCAGTTCTTC. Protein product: CASSPGLAATPPYNEQFF.

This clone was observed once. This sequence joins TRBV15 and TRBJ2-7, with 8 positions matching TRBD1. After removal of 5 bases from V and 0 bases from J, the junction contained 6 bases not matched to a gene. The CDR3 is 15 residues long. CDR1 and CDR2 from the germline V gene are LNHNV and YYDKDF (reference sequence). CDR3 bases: TGTGCCACCAGCGCTTACAGGGGGAGCTCCTACGAGCAGTACTTC. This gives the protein CATSAYRGSSYEQYF.

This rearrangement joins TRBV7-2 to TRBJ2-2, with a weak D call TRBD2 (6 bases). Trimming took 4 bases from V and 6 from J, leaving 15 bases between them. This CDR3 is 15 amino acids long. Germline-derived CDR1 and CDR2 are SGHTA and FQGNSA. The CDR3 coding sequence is TGTGCCAGCAGCTATAGGGGAGGCGGGGCCGGGGAGCTGTTTTTT. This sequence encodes CASSYRGGGAGELFF.

Here the CDR3 reads CASSSRAANTGELFF. CDR3 nucleotide sequence: TGTGCCAGCAGCTCTCGCGCGGCGAACACCGGGGAGCTGTTTTTT. The chain employs TRBV14 and TRBJ2-2; the D is unclear. The V end was cut by 5 bases, the J end by 0 bases, with 10 bases between. Germline values: CDR1 SGHDN, CDR2 FVKESK. There are 15 residues in the CDR3.

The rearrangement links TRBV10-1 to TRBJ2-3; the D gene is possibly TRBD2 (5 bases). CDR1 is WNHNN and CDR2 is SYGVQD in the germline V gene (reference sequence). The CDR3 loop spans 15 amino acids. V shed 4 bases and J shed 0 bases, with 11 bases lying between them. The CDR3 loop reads CASSGKGVSTDTQYF. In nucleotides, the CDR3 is TGCGCCAGCAGTGGTAAGGGAGTGAGCACAGATACGCAGTATTTT.

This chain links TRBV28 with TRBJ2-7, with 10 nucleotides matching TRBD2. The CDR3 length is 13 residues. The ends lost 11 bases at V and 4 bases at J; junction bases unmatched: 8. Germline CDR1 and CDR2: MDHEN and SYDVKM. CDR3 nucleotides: TGTGCCGGATCCGGGACTAGCGTTTACGAGCAGTACTTC. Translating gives CAGSGTSVYEQYF.

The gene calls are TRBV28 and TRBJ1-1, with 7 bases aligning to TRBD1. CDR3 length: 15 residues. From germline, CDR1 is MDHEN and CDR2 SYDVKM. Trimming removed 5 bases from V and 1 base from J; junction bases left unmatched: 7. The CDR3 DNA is TGTGCCAGCAGTCCTAGGGGGCCTTGGAACACTGAAGCTTTCTTT. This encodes CASSPRGPWNTEAFF.